This T cell receptor (beta chain) is from a study of prognosis after radiotherapy for stage I lung cancer. Study at large: Concurrently with stereotactic body radiotherapy, no other therapy was received by any patient.

Amplification of TCR beta CDR3 from genomic DNA used two-round multiplex PCR. Amplification in first-round PCR relied on primers specific to each TRBV and TRBJ gene. TCRdb reanalysed the multiplex PCR reads using MiXCR and keeps one entry per CDR3 protein. The repertoire holds fewer than 65,000 distinct CDR3 sequences, approximately 30% seen once, with approximately 9% in the top ten. This clonotype has ten or more counts. The antigen is undetermined. V was clipped by 4 bases and J by 7 bases, with 12 bases between them. CDR1 is KGHDR and CDR2 is SFDVKD in the germline V gene. The length of the CDR3 is 13 residues. On CT and PET/CT, all patients were node-negative, and none had prior chemotherapy, radiotherapy or other malignancies. Study-level findings and limits: The authors did not determine whether the expanded TCR clones were tumor-specific.

The chain links TRBV24-1 to TRBJ1-2; no definite D call. Sample: PBMCs, taken before or after stereotactic body radiation therapy (not recorded which). The clonotype was recovered from a donor at least 50 years old with non-small cell lung cancer. The CDR3 loop is CATSEEGFSGYTF. CDR3 bases: TGTGCCACCAGTGAGGAGGGATTTAGTGGCTACACCTTC.